This entry lists 18 T cell receptor beta chains sequenced from one sample in a study of cytomegalovirus exposure and HLA in healthy donors. PCR amplification relied on 60 Vbeta primers (plus 13 Jbeta primers). TCRdb's copy holds only in-frame clones and misses some; the assay was immunoSEQ multiplex PCR. The data hold over 95,000 clones, with around 77% observed a single time. The material sequenced was PBMCs. Every receptor here comes from a man aged 35 to 55 in good health and CMV-seropositive.

This clone occurred a few times. This rearrangement joins TRBV25-1 to TRBJ1-1; weak D call: TRBD1 (6 bases). Germline-derived CDR1 and CDR2 are MGHDK and SYGVNS. The V and J ends lost 6 bases and 0 bases respectively, with 14 bases between them. The CDR3 is 15 amino acids. The CDR3 sequence is CASRRHRAMNTEAFF. CDR3 sequence (DNA): TGTGCCAGCAGGCGTCACAGGGCCATGAACACTGAAGCTTTCTTT.

This chain joins TRBV5-6 and TRBJ2-5; 8 bases fit TRBD2. Germline V gene sequence: CDR1 SGHDT, CDR2 YYEEEE. The CDR3 runs 17 residues. V gave up 2 bases and J gave up 5 bases; unmatched junction bases: 14. Here the CDR3 DNA reads TGTGCCAGCAGCTTTGGCGTGGGGCGCGGGGGGCGGGAGACCCAGTACTTC. Its protein is CASSFGVGRGGRETQYF. The full variable domain, with the rest looked up from reference TRBV5-6 and TRBJ2-5, is DAGVTQSPTHLIKTRGQQVTLRCSPKSGHDTVSWYQQALGQGPQFIFQYYEEEERQRGNFPDRFSGHQFPNYSSELNVNALLLGDSALYLCASSFGVGRGGRETQYFGPGTRLLVL.

The V gene is TRBV6-6, the J gene TRBJ1-2; possibly TRBD1 for D (6 bases). The germline V gene encodes CDR1 MNHNY and CDR2 SVGAGI (reference sequence). The CDR3 length is 15 residues. Trimming shortened V by 2 bases and J by 2 bases, and 12 bases separated the two germline ends. CDR3 in amino acids: CASSYTTGTNYGYTF. The CDR3 nucleotides are TGTGCCAGCAGTTACACCACCGGGACAAACTATGGCTACACCTTC.

This rearrangement joins TRBV4-3 to TRBJ2-3; 11 bases line up with TRBD1. The V gene end was trimmed by 0 bases and the J gene end by 2 bases; junction bases not matched to a gene: 13. This CDR3 is built from 20 residues. Germline V gene data show CDR1 as LGHNA and CDR2 as YSLEER. Here the CDR3 DNA reads TGCGCCAGCAGCCAAGAGGGCGGGACAGGGGGGATCTTGGTCACAGATACGCAGTATTTT. This gives the protein CASSQEGGTGGILVTDTQYF.

Turning to this clone: One end of the junction varies from germline; a read error may be responsible. The CDR3 sequence is CASSPLGRGAETQYF. CDR3 DNA: TGTGCTAGCAGCCCCCTAGGGCGGGGGGCAGAGACCCAGTACTTC. This sequence joins TRBV7-7 and TRBJ2-5; 8 bases fit TRBD2. Germline V CDR1 and CDR2: SSHAT, FNYEAQ (reference sequence). The CDR3 has 15 residues.

This clone was detected once. V gene TRBV11-2 combines with J gene TRBJ1-1, with D unclear. Trimming removed 10 bases from V and 1 base from J, with 7 bases in between. The CDR3 sequence is 11 residues long. Germline V gene data show CDR1 as SGHAT and CDR2 as FQNNGV. CDR3 nucleotides: TGTGCCACCCCGGGGAACACTGAAGCTTTCTTT. Its protein is CATPGNTEAFF.

This clone was observed a handful of times. CDR3 sequence (DNA): TGTGCCAGCTCACCGGACTCATATGGGATCGAGCAGTACTTC. Translated, it gives CASSPDSYGIEQYF. The genes are TRBV18 and TRBJ2-7, with D perhaps TRBD2 (5 bases). V lost 3 bases, J lost 6 bases, and 15 bases lay in between. The CDR3 is 14 residues long. Germline V lookup: CDR1 KGHSH, CDR2 LQKENI.

This clone was found a few times. The CDR3 loop reads CASRTGTGVYEQYF. The CDR3 DNA reads TGTGCCAGCAGAACCGGGACAGGGGTCTACGAGCAGTACTTC. The chain is built from TRBV6-5 and TRBJ2-7; the match to TRBD1 covers 10 bases. This CDR3 region has 14 residues. Trimming removed 6 bases from V and 3 bases from J; junction bases left unmatched: 5. Germline values: CDR1 MNHEY, CDR2 SVGAGI.

The chain uses TRBV19 and TRBJ2-2; 7 bases fit TRBD1. CDR1 is LNHDA and CDR2 is SQIVND in the germline V gene (reference sequence). Unmatched junction bases numbered 10, after V lost 6 bases and J lost 3 bases. The CDR3 has 16 amino acids. The CDR3 DNA reads TGTGCCAGTAGGGAAGACAGGGTGATAGACACCGGGGAGCTGTTTTTT. Translated: CASREDRVIDTGELFF.

The V gene is TRBV7-2, the J gene TRBJ1-1; tentatively, D is TRBD1 (5 bases). The length of the CDR3 is 15 residues. Trimming left V 5 bases short and J 3 bases short, with 16 bases between. Germline V gene data show CDR1 as SGHTA and CDR2 as FQGNSA. The CDR3 spells CASSPDSVGYTEAFF. The CDR3 DNA follows: TGTGCCAGCAGCCCTGACAGTGTCGGGTACACTGAAGCTTTCTTT. Complete variable domain (other parts from reference TRBV7-2 and TRBJ1-1): GAGVSQSPSNKVTEKGKDVELRCDPISGHTALYWYRQSLGQGLEFLIYFQGNSAPDKSGLPSDRFSAERTGGSVSTLTIQRTQQEDSAVYLCASSPDSVGYTEAFFGQGTRLTVV.

V usage is TRBV9 and J usage is TRBJ2-2; D perhaps matches TRBD1 (6 bases). CDR3 size: 14 residues. The V end was cut by 8 bases, the J end by 3 bases, with 14 bases between. The germline CDR1 and CDR2 sequences are SGDLS and YYNGEE. The CDR3 bases are TGTGCCAGTAACTTGGACAGAGACACCGGGGAGCTGTTTTTT. Translating it yields CASNLDRDTGELFF. Full variable domain (outside the CDR3, taken from reference TRBV9 and TRBJ2-2): DSGVTQTPKHLITATGQRVTLRCSPRSGDLSVYWYQQSLDQGLQFLIQYYNGEERAKGNILERFSAQQFPDLHSELNLSSLELGDSALYFCASNLDRDTGELFFGEGSRLTVL.

This clone was recorded only once. CDR3: CSAGQGAEAFF. CDR3 sequence (DNA): TGCAGTGCTGGACAGGGGGCTGAAGCTTTCTTT. The chain has TRBV20-1 and TRBJ1-1; TRBD1 matches 10 bases. The germline V gene encodes CDR1 DFQATT and CDR2 SNEGSKA (reference sequence). The CDR3 loop spans 11 amino acids. V shed 5 bases and J 6 bases; nucleotides not matched to a gene: 0.

V usage is TRBV7-2 and J usage is TRBJ1-6, with 7 bases identical to TRBD1. Germline trimming cut 5 bases from V and 3 bases from J; bases unmatched to any gene: 4. The CDR3 totals 15 residues. Germline CDR1 reads SGHTA; CDR2 reads FQGNSA. CDR3 sequence (DNA): TGTGCCAGCAGCCAACAGGGGAGCTATAATTCACCCCTCCACTTT. Protein sequence: CASSQQGSYNSPLHF.

This sequence joins TRBV9 and TRBJ1-6, with 8 bases aligning to TRBD1. V trimming: 3 bases; J trimming: 6 bases; junction bases outside the gene matches: 2. CDR1 and CDR2 from the germline V gene are SGDLS and YYNGEE. CDR3 size: 14 residues. The CDR3 here is CASSATGGNSPLHF. The CDR3 region has the DNA TGTGCCAGCAGCGCCACAGGGGGTAATTCACCCCTCCACTTT.

This clone has only a few counts. This chain links TRBV19 with TRBJ1-6; tentatively, D is TRBD1 (5 bases). CDR1 and CDR2 (germline): LNHDA, SQIVND (reference sequence). This CDR3 spans 13 amino acids. With 6 bases removed from V and 5 bases from J, the gap between germline ends came to 8 bases. CDR3 nucleotide sequence: TGTGCCAGTAGACAGGTTGATAATTCACCCCTCCACTTT. Its translation: CASRQVDNSPLHF.

This chain uses TRBV6-5 with TRBJ2-7, with D perhaps matching TRBD1 (6 bases). CDR1 and CDR2 (germline): MNHEY, SVGAGI. The CDR3 has 14 residues. Trimming shortened V by 5 bases and J by 5 bases, and 16 bases separated the two germline ends. The CDR3 bases are TGTGCCAGCAGTCACGGTGTTGGGGGCGACGAGCAGTACTTC. This codes for CASSHGVGGDEQYF.

J is TRBJ2-2 and V is TRBV7-3; D might be TRBD1 (6 bases). Germline V gene data show CDR1 as SGHTA and CDR2 as FQGTGA. CDR3 length: 15 amino acids. Trimming took off 5 bases at V and 1 base at J, with 11 bases between the two ends. CDR3 DNA: TGTGCCAGCAGCCTAGGGACACAGAACACCGGGGAGCTGTTTTTT. It yields the protein CASSLGTQNTGELFF.

The rearrangement uses TRBV12-5 and TRBJ2-1; D may be TRBD1 (5 bases). Germline assignment: CDR1 LGHNT and CDR2 FRNRAP. The CDR3 consists of 13 residues. The V end was cut by 1 base, the J end by 8 bases, with 9 bases between. The CDR3 is CASGLDTRDEQFF. CDR3 nucleotides: TGTGCTAGTGGTTTGGACACCAGGGATGAGCAGTTCTTC.